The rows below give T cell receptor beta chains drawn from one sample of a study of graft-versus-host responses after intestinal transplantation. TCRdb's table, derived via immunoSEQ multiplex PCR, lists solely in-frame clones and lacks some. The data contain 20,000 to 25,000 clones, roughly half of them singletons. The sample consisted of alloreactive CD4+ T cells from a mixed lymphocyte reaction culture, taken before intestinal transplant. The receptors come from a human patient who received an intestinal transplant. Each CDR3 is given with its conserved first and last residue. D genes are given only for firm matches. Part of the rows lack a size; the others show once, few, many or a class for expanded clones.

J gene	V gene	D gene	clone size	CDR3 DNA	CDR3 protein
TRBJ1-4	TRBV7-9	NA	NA	TGTGCCAGCAGCTTAGTCAGTAATGAAAAACTGTTTTTT	CASSLVSNEKLFF
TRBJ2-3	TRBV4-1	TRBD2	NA	TGCGCCAGCAGCGACACCAGGACTAGCGGGACAGATACGCAGTATTTT	CASSDTRTSGTDTQYF
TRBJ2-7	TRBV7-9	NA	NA	TGTGCCAGCAGCTTGTTGGCTTTAAGCTCCTACGAGCAGTACTTC	CASSLLALSSYEQYF
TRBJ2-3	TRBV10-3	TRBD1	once	TGTGCCATCAGTGAGTCATATAGACAGGGGGCCACAGATACGCAGTATTTT	CAISESYRQGATDTQYF
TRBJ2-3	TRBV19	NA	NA	TGTGCCTCTTTAACGGGGACAGATACGCAGTATTTT	CASLTGTDTQYF
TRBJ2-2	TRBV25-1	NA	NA	TGTGCCAGCAGGTCATCGGGACATCTTCACGGGGAGCTGTTTTTT	CASRSSGHLHGELFF
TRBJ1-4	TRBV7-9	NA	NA	TGTGCCAGCAGTCAAATCGGAGCAACTAATGAAAAACTGTTTTTT	CASSQIGATNEKLFF
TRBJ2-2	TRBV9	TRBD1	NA	TGTGCCAGCAGCGAACGGGACAGGAACACCGGGGAGCTGTTTTTT	CASSERDRNTGELFF
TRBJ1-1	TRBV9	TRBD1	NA	TGTGCCAGCAGCGCCGGACAGGGTTTGTTCTCATACACTGAAGCTTTCTTT	CASSAGQGLFSYTEAFF
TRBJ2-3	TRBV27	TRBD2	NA	TGTGCCAGCAGTTTACAGCGGGGGACCCGCACAGATACGCAGTATTTT	CASSLQRGTRTDTQYF
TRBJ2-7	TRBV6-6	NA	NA	TGTGCCAGCAGTTACCCATCTACCTACGAGCAGTACTTC	CASSYPSTYEQYF
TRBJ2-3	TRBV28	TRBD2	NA	TGTGCCAGCAGTTTATTTAGCGGGGCCTCGCCAGATACGCAGTATTTT	CASSLFSGASPDTQYF
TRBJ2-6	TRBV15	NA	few	TGTGCCACCAGCAGAGTGGTGAGCTCTGGGGCCAACGTCCTGACTTTC	CATSRVVSSGANVLTF
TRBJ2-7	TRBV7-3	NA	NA	TGTGCCAGCAGCCTCCAGGGTGCTCCTTTTTACGAGCAGTACTTC	CASSLQGAPFYEQYF
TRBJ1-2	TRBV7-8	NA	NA	TGTGCCAGCAGCTTAGGACGGGGGAGCTATGGCTACACCTTC	CASSLGRGSYGYTF
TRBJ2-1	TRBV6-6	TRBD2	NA	TGTGCCAGCAGATCAAGCGGGGGCTCCTACAATGAGCAGTTCTTC	CASRSSGGSYNEQFF
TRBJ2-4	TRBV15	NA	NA	TGTGCCACCAGCGGCGGGGCCCTGGGAAACATTCAGTACTTC	CATSGGALGNIQYF
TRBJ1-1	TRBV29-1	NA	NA	TGCAGCGCTTTAACTTGGGGGCTGAACACTGAAGCTTTCTTT	CSALTWGLNTEAFF
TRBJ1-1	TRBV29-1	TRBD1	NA	TGCAGCGTTGTTTCAGGGGGTCCTGAAGCTTTCTTT	CSVVSGGPEAFF
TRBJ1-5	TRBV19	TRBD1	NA	TGTGCCAGTAGCTCGACAGGGAATCAGCCCCAGCATTTT	CASSSTGNQPQHF
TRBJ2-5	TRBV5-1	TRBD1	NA	TGCGCCAGCAGTCCGAATAGGGGGCGAGAGACCCAGTACTTC	CASSPNRGRETQYF
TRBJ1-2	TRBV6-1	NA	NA	TGTGCCAGCAGGACTTACTATGGCTACACCTTC	CASRTYYGYTF
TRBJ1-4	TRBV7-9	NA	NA	TGTGCCAGCAGCCCCAACAGGGCAGCTAATGAAAAACTGTTTTTT	CASSPNRAANEKLFF
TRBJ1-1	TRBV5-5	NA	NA	TGTGCCAGCAGCGACAGAGTAGTCAACACTGAAGCTTTCTTT	CASSDRVVNTEAFF
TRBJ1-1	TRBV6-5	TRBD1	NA	TGTGCCAGCAGGCGGGACAGGGGGCGCGGAGCTTTCTTT	CASRRDRGRGAFF
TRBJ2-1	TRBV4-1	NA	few	TGCGCCAGCAGCCAAGATATCAACTATGGGAATGAGCAGTTCTTC	CASSQDINYGNEQFF
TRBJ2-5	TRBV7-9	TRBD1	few	TGTGCCAGCAGCTTAGTCGAGGGGGCAGAGACCCAGTACTTC	CASSLVEGAETQYF
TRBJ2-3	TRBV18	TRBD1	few	TGTGCCAGCTCATCGCCGGGACAGGCGAACACAGATACGCAGTATTTT	CASSSPGQANTDTQYF
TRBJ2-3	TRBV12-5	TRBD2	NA	TGTGCTAGTGGTCCCGGGACTAGGGGCTTCACAGATACGCAGTATTTT	CASGPGTRGFTDTQYF
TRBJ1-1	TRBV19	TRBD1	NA	TGTGCCAGTAACAGGGGTCGGTACACTGAAGCTTTCTTT	CASNRGRYTEAFF
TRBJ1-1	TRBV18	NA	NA	TGTGCCAGCTCACCGCAGGGAGGGGGTCTGGCTGAAGCTTTCTTT	CASSPQGGGLAEAFF
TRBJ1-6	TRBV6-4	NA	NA	TGTGCCAGCAGTGCTACAGGGAAGGATTCACCCCTCCACTTT	CASSATGKDSPLHF
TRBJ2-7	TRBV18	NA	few	TGTGCCAGCTTTGGGGAGTCCTACGAGCAGTACTTC	CASFGESYEQYF
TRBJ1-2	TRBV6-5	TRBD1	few	TGTGCCAGCGGACAGGTCTATGGCTACACCTTC	CASGQVYGYTF
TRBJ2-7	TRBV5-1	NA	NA	TGCGCCAGCAGCTTGGTTTCTGGGGGGAACTACGAGCAGTACTTC	CASSLVSGGNYEQYF
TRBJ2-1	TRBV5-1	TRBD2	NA	TGCGCCAGCAGCTTGGCGGCGGGGGGGTACAATGAGCAGTTCTTC	CASSLAAGGYNEQFF
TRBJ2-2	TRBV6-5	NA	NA	TGTGCCAGCAGTCGTCTCACAGGGGGGGTCGGGGAGCTGTTTTTT	CASSRLTGGVGELFF
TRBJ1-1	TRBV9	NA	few	TGTGCCAGCAGCGTAGGCGCTGAAGCTTTCTTT	CASSVGAEAFF
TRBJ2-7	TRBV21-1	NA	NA	TGTGCCAGCAGCGAATGGACAGGGCACCACGAGCAGTACTTC	CASSEWTGHHEQYF
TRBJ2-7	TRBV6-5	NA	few	TGTGCCAGTTCCAGGGGTGGAAGCCCCTACGAGCAGTACTTC	CASSRGGSPYEQYF
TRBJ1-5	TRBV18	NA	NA	TGTGCCAGCTCACTCGGACAGACGAGGAATCAGCCCCAGCATTTT	CASSLGQTRNQPQHF
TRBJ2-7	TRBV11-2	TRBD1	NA	TGTGCCAGCAGCCTGACAGGGATCGGCTCCTACGAGCAGTACTTC	CASSLTGIGSYEQYF